The source of this T cell receptor (beta chain) is a study of blood T cell repertoires in COVID-19. TCRdb keeps only in-frame clones here, not all; method: immunoSEQ multiplex PCR. In the table there are roughly 150,000 clones, roughly 90% of which are singletons. Germline assignment: CDR1 SGHRS and CDR2 YFSETQ. V lost 4 bases to trimming and J lost 2 bases; unmatched junction nucleotides: 5. The CDR3 totals 14 residues. The TCR comes from a young man with COVID-19, enrolled during active disease. The sequencing input was peripheral blood. The gene calls are TRBV5-1 and TRBJ2-7; 8 nucleotides match TRBD1. CDR3 coding DNA: TGCGCCAGCAGCGCTGGACAGGGCCCCTACGAGCAGTACTTC. Translating it yields CASSAGQGPYEQYF.